The T cell receptor beta chain under discussion was sequenced for a study of blood T cell repertoires in COVID-19. Study background: T cells, B-cell-depleted T cells, or PBMCs supplied cDNA or gDNA.

Sequencing was performed with immunoSEQ multiplex PCR; in TCRdb, only in-frame clones are kept and a portion is missing. Of 200,000 to 300,000 clones in the sample, around four fifths were seen once. The CDR3 sequence is 16 residues long. Germline-derived CDR1 and CDR2 are KGHSH and LQKENI. Trimming shortened V by 4 bases and J by 3 bases, and 15 bases separated the two germline ends. This chain connects TRBV18 to TRBJ1-4, with D possibly TRBD1 on 5 matching bases. The sequenced sample was peripheral blood. The clonotype was recovered from a man aged 60 to 75 with acute or convalescent COVID-19. Written as DNA, the CDR3 is TGTGCCAGCTCACGAACAGGACCTGGCCCTAATGAAAAACTGTTTTTT. This codes for CASSRTGPGPNEKLFF.